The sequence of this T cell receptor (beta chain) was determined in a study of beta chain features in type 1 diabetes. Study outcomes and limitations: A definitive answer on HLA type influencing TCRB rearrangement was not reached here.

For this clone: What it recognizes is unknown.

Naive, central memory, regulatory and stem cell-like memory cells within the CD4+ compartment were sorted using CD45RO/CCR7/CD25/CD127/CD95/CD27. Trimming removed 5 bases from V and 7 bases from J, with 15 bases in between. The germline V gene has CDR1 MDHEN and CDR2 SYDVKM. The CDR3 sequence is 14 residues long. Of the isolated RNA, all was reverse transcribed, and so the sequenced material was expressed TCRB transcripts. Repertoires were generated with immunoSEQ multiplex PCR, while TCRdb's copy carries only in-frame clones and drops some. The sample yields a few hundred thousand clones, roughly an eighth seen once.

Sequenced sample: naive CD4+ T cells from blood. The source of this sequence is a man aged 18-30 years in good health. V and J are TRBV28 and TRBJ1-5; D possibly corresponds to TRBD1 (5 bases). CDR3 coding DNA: TGTGCCAGCAGTCTCGGAGGGGACGTACAGCCCCAGCATTTT. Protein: CASSLGGDVQPQHF.